These 31 T cell receptor beta chains were sequenced from one sample in a study of long-term antiretroviral therapy in people with HIV. Researchers report immunoSEQ v3.0 was run at survey level. Data came from immunoSEQ multiplex PCR; TCRdb stores just in-frame clones and leaves some out. Seen here are around 25,000 clones, 81% observed once, and the top ten hold around 15%. The material sequenced was unsorted PBMCs, taken at the start of antiretroviral therapy, before treatment. The source is a woman under 30 with HIV.

The J gene is TRBJ2-1, the V gene TRBV5-6; D is tentatively TRBD1 or TRBD2 (5 bases each). V shed 2 bases and J shed 10 bases, with 7 bases lying between them. CDR3 length: 11 amino acids. CDR1 SGHDT and CDR2 YYEEEE come from the germline V gene. The CDR3 protein is CASSFGTEQFF. For the CDR3, the DNA is TGTGCCAGCAGCTTTGGGACCGAGCAGTTCTTC.

This clone occurred a few times. The genes are TRBV19 and TRBJ1-3, with D tentatively TRBD1 (5 bases). The CDR3 extends over 11 amino acids. Trimming removed 6 bases from V and 15 bases from J, with 15 bases in between. CDR1 and CDR2 (germline): LNHDA, SQIVND (reference sequence). The CDR3 DNA follows: TGTGCCAGTAGGACCAACCGGGACGCATATTTT. It is translated as CASRTNRDAYF.

The V and J genes are TRBV7-6 and TRBJ1-1; possibly TRBD1 for D (5 bases). Germline CDR1 SGHVS, CDR2 FNYEAQ. The CDR3 length is 15 residues. Trimming pared 1 base from V and 5 bases from J, leaving 14 bases between. The CDR3 nucleotides read TGTGCCAGCAGCTTAGGGGTGGACGGGGGGACTGAAGCTTTCTTT. Translation: CASSLGVDGGTEAFF. Full variable domain (remainder filled in from reference TRBV7-6 and TRBJ1-1): GAGVSQSPRYKVTKRGQDVALRCDPISGHVSLYWYRQALGQGPEFLTYFNYEAQQDKSGLPNDRFSAERPEGSISTLTIQRTEQRDSAMYRCASSLGVDGGTEAFFGQGTRLTVV.

The chain combines TRBV4-3 with TRBJ1-2; no firm D call. This CDR3 has 15 amino acids. Between the trimmed V and J ends, which lost 0 bases and 1 base, there was a span of 9 bases. Germline V gene data show CDR1 as LGHNA and CDR2 as YSLEER. The CDR3 nucleotides read TGCGCCAGCAGCCAAGAAGTCGGTGTTAACTATGGCTACACCTTC. Translating gives CASSQEVGVNYGYTF.

In its sample, this clone was seen once. The chain links TRBV18 to TRBJ1-1; D is ambiguous. CDR3 size: 16 residues. Between the trimmed V and J ends, which lost 5 bases and 1 base, there was a span of 17 bases. Germline loops: CDR1 KGHSH, CDR2 LQKENI. CDR3 in amino acids: CASSEYHHDKNTEAFF. For the CDR3, the DNA is TGTGCCAGCTCAGAATACCACCATGATAAGAACACTGAAGCTTTCTTT.

The sample holds a few counts of this clone. The chain uses TRBV10-1 and TRBJ2-7; 12 bases map to TRBD2. The length of the CDR3 is 15 residues. CDR1 WNHNN and CDR2 SYGVQD come from the germline V gene (reference sequence). Trimming removed 2 bases from V and 3 bases from J; junction bases left unmatched: 2. The CDR3 DNA sequence: TGCGCCAGCAGTGAGGGACTAGCGGGGAACTACGAGCAGTACTTC. Protein product: CASSEGLAGNYEQYF.

This sequence joins TRBV5-6 and TRBJ2-2, with unresolved D. Germline lookup yields CDR1 SGHDT and CDR2 YYEEEE. The CDR3 has 12 residues. V gave up 2 bases and J gave up 6 bases, with 5 bases separating them. The CDR3 DNA reads TGTGCCAGCAGCTTAATGGCCGGGGAGCTGTTTTTT. Translated, it gives CASSLMAGELFF. The whole variable domain, filled in from reference TRBV5-6 and TRBJ2-2, reads DAGVTQSPTHLIKTRGQQVTLRCSPKSGHDTVSWYQQALGQGPQFIFQYYEEEERQRGNFPDRFSGHQFPNYSSELNVNALLLGDSALYLCASSLMAGELFFGEGSRLTVL.

The chain recombines TRBV5-4 with TRBJ1-1; TRBD1 matches at 7 bases. The CDR3 sequence is 15 residues long. The germline V gene encodes CDR1 SGHNT and CDR2 YYREEE (reference sequence). V shed 1 base, J shed 4 bases, and the junction held 7 bases outside the gene matches. In DNA, the CDR3 is TGTGCCAGCAGCTTGAAAATTGACAGGGCCACTGAAGCTTTCTTT. It is translated as CASSLKIDRATEAFF.

The chain recombines TRBV7-9 with TRBJ2-2; 8 bases are a match to TRBD2. V dropped 6 bases and J dropped 5; count of bases not matched to a gene: 17. This CDR3 is built from 18 residues. The germline CDR1 and CDR2 sequences are SEHNR and FQNEAQ (reference sequence). CDR3 amino acids: CASRPQRGGGRVTGELFF. For the CDR3, the DNA is TGTGCCAGCAGACCACAACGGGGGGGAGGGAGGGTTACCGGGGAGCTGTTTTTT.

The chain uses TRBV5-1 and TRBJ2-7; D might be TRBD1 (6 bases). Trimming took off 4 bases at V and 2 bases at J, with 13 bases between the two ends. The CDR3 runs 14 residues. Germline lookup yields CDR1 SGHRS and CDR2 YFSETQ. The CDR3 DNA follows: TGCGCCAGCAGCCCCACAGGGACAACCTACGAGCAGTACTTC. This encodes CASSPTGTTYEQYF.

The chain couples TRBV27 to TRBJ2-7; weak D call: TRBD2 (5 bases). V was cut by 4 bases and J by 2 bases, with 15 bases left in between. The CDR3 spans 15 residues. From germline, CDR1 is MNHEY and CDR2 SMNVEV (reference sequence). CDR3: CASSYSASPTYEQYF. The CDR3 region has the DNA TGTGCCAGCAGTTATAGCGCAAGCCCTACCTACGAGCAGTACTTC.

V and J are TRBV27 and TRBJ2-1, with 8 bases matching TRBD2. The germline V gene has CDR1 MNHEY and CDR2 SMNVEV (reference sequence). V trimming: 5 bases; J trimming: 2 bases; junction bases outside the gene matches: 2. This CDR3 contains 14 residues. The CDR3 sequence is CASSLAGAYNEQFF. The CDR3 coding sequence is TGTGCCAGCAGTCTAGCGGGCGCCTACAATGAGCAGTTCTTC.

This rearrangement joins TRBV28 to TRBJ2-2; possibly TRBD1 for D (6 bases). The CDR3 has 14 amino acids. Germline CDR1 and CDR2: MDHEN and SYDVKM. Trimming shortened V by 6 bases and J by 3 bases, and 11 bases separated the two germline ends. CDR3 nucleotides: TGTGCCAGCAGGGACAGCTACTACACCGGGGAGCTGTTTTTT. It codes for CASRDSYYTGELFF. Filled out from reference TRBV28 and TRBJ2-2, the complete variable domain reads DVKVTQSSRYLVKRTGEKVFLECVQDMDHENMFWYRQDPGLGLRLIYFSYDVKMKEKGDIPEGYSVSREKKERFSLILESASTNQTSMYLCASRDSYYTGELFFGEGSRLTVL.

The chain carries TRBV27 and TRBJ2-7; 7 bases agree with TRBD2. Germline V lookup: CDR1 MNHEY, CDR2 SMNVEV (reference sequence). CDR3 length: 13 amino acids. J was trimmed by 3 bases and V by 5 bases; bases with no gene match: 4. Written as DNA, the CDR3 is TGTGCCAGCAGTCGGGACTATCTCTACGAGCAGTACTTC. This sequence encodes CASSRDYLYEQYF.

The chain is built from TRBV7-8 and TRBJ2-3, with 13 bases matching TRBD2. Germline V gene sequence: CDR1 SGHVS, CDR2 FQNEAQ. The CDR3 spans 15 residues. With V trimmed by 4 bases and J by 6 bases, 4 bases remained unmatched. CDR3 loop: CASSSGLAGVDTQYF. The CDR3 DNA follows: TGTGCCAGCAGCTCCGGACTAGCGGGGGTGGATACGCAGTATTTT.

This rearrangement joins TRBV4-1 to TRBJ1-2, with 10 bases lining up with TRBD1. CDR1 is MGHRA, CDR2 YSYEKL, per germline. The CDR3 has 18 residues. The V gene end was trimmed by 1 base and the J gene end by 8 bases; junction bases not matched to a gene: 16. In DNA form, the CDR3 reads TGCGCCAGCAGCCAAGGCGACAGGGGGCGAACGGGGTACGAAGGCTACACCTTC. It specifies CASSQGDRGRTGYEGYTF.

This clone was found a few times. This chain joins TRBV6-4 and TRBJ2-3, with TRBD2 matching over 11 bases. This CDR3 has 15 residues. J was trimmed by 5 bases and V by 3 bases; bases with no gene match: 4. The germline V gene has CDR1 MRHNA and CDR2 SNTAGT. The CDR3 loop reads CASSDTSGGGDTQYF. The CDR3 coding sequence is TGTGCCAGCAGTGATACTAGCGGGGGAGGAGATACGCAGTATTTT.

This clone has just one count. The V call is TRBV7-9, the J call TRBJ1-1, with TRBD1 identical over 7 bases. Germline CDR1 reads SEHNR; CDR2 reads FQNEAQ (reference sequence). The length of the CDR3 is 14 residues. V lost 3 bases and J lost 4; bases outside the gene matches: 5. The chain's CDR3 is CASSLVHRGTEAFF. The CDR3 DNA reads TGTGCCAGCAGCTTGGTGCACAGGGGCACTGAAGCTTTCTTT.

This chain joins TRBV19 and TRBJ2-2, with TRBD1 identical over 7 bases. CDR3 length: 16 amino acids. Trimming at V came to 6 bases and at J to 3 bases, leaving 10 bases not matched to a gene. The V gene's germline CDR1 is LNHDA and CDR2 SQIVND (reference sequence). CDR3 amino acids: CASRSTEDRYTGELFF. The CDR3 DNA is TGTGCCAGTAGGTCCACAGAGGACAGGTACACCGGGGAGCTGTTTTTT.

This chain uses TRBV12-5 with TRBJ1-5; D unresolved. V lost 4 bases, J lost 3 bases, and 13 bases lay in between. Germline V gene data show CDR1 as LGHNT and CDR2 as FRNRAP. The CDR3 is made up of 15 amino acids. DNA for the CDR3: TGTGCTAGTGGTTCGGTACTCGACAACAATCAGCCCCAGCATTTT. It translates to CASGSVLDNNQPQHF.

V and J are TRBV10-3 and TRBJ2-7, with 8 bases fitting TRBD2. Germline V CDR1 and CDR2: ENHRY, SYGVKD. The CDR3 loop spans 15 amino acids. V dropped 2 bases and J dropped 6; count of bases not matched to a gene: 9. DNA of the CDR3: TGTGCCATCAGTGAGATTAGCGGGGACCGCCGCGAGCAGTACTTC. It is translated as CAISEISGDRREQYF.

By its share, this clone is medium-sized. J is TRBJ1-2 and V is TRBV28, with D possibly being TRBD1 (5 bases). This CDR3 is 13 amino acids long. CDR1 is MDHEN, CDR2 SYDVKM, per germline. Trimming cost V 3 bases and J 4 bases, with 9 bases left between them. The CDR3 sequence is CASSFSGGYGYTF. In nucleotides, the CDR3 is TGTGCCAGCAGTTTTAGTGGGGGCTATGGCTACACCTTC.

The V call is TRBV7-9, the J call TRBJ2-6; D gene unclear. The V and J ends lost 5 bases and 4 bases respectively, with 15 bases between them. CDR1 is SEHNR, CDR2 FQNEAQ, per germline (reference sequence). The CDR3 covers 16 residues. The CDR3 nucleotides are TGTGCCAGCAGCCTCAAAGGTACAGCGGGGGCCAACGTCCTGACTTTC. Translated: CASSLKGTAGANVLTF.

The chain carries TRBV27 and TRBJ1-1, with D uncertain. With 6 bases removed from V and 3 bases from J, the gap between germline ends came to 11 bases. The CDR3 extends over 13 amino acids. Germline CDR1 is MNHEY and CDR2 is SMNVEV (reference sequence). CDR3 nucleotides: TGTGCCAGCAGCCCAATCGGGGACACTGAAGCTTTCTTT. Protein product: CASSPIGDTEAFF.

The rearrangement uses TRBV5-8 and TRBJ2-4; D gene uncertain. CDR3 length: 11 residues. CDR1 SGHTS and CDR2 YDEGEE come from the germline V gene. The V end was cut by 0 bases, the J end by 12 bases, with 7 bases between. The CDR3 loop reads CASSLGLPQYF. The CDR3 DNA follows: TGTGCCAGCAGCTTGGGGCTTCCTCAGTACTTC.

The genes are TRBV11-2 and TRBJ2-7; maybe TRBD2 (5 bases). The germline CDR1 and CDR2 sequences are SGHAT and FQNNGV. V lost 2 bases and J 5 bases, leaving 16 bases between the germline ends. This CDR3 comprises 15 residues. This CDR3 is CASSLFRGNRDEQYF. The CDR3 nucleotides are TGTGCCAGCAGCTTATTTCGAGGGAATCGGGACGAGCAGTACTTC.

The V call is TRBV28, the J call TRBJ1-1, with no clear D. This CDR3 contains 17 residues. Trimming took 3 bases from V and 0 from J, leaving 17 bases between them. Germline V gives CDR1 MDHEN, CDR2 SYDVKM. The CDR3 sequence: CASSLIFPDSLNTEAFF. As DNA, the CDR3 is TGTGCCAGCAGTTTGATTTTCCCAGACTCTTTGAACACTGAAGCTTTCTTT.

This chain connects TRBV6-1 to TRBJ2-2; D is uncertain. The germline V and J ends were trimmed by 6 bases and 1 base, with 3 bases remaining between them. There are 12 residues in the CDR3. Germline CDR1 reads MNHNS; CDR2 reads SASEGT. CDR3 sequence reads: CASRKNTGELFF. CDR3 DNA sequence: TGTGCCAGCAGAAAGAACACCGGGGAGCTGTTTTTT.

The chain has TRBV10-3 and TRBJ1-2, with 8 bases identical to TRBD1. V gave up 3 bases and J gave up 13 bases; unmatched junction bases: 13. Looked up from germline, CDR1 is ENHRY and CDR2 is SYGVKD. This CDR3 has 14 amino acids. The CDR3 region has the DNA TGTGCCATCAGTGATTCGGACAGGGCCCAAAGTTCCACCTTC. It yields the protein CAISDSDRAQSSTF.

This clone was counted only a few times. This chain uses TRBV7-8 with TRBJ1-2; TRBD1 might be the D (6 bases). The CDR3 loop spans 14 amino acids. Germline CDR1 reads SGHVS; CDR2 reads FQNEAQ. V shed 2 bases and J shed 3 bases, with 10 bases lying between them. The DNA for the CDR3 is TGTGCCAGCAGCTTACCGGCAGGGGACTATGGCTACACCTTC. Amino acids: CASSLPAGDYGYTF.

This clone has more than one count but fewer than ten. The chain links TRBV4-1 to TRBJ1-2; TRBD1 aligns across 9 bases. The CDR3 extends over 15 amino acids. The junction had 5 bases not matched to a gene; V was cut back by 2 bases and J by 4 bases. Germline CDR1 MGHRA, CDR2 YSYEKL. The CDR3 protein is CASSQPDRGGYGYTF. In nucleotides, the CDR3 is TGCGCCAGCAGCCAACCGGACAGGGGCGGCTATGGCTACACCTTC.